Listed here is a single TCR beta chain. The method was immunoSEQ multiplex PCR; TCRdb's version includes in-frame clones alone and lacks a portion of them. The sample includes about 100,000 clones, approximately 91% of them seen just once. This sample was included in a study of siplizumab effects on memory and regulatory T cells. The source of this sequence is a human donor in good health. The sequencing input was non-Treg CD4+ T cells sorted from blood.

The CDR3 bases are TGTGCCATCAGTTCCGCAGGGGGCGGCACTGAAGCTTTCTTT. This translates into CAISSAGGGTEAFF. The chain links TRBV10-3 to TRBJ1-1; 8 bases match TRBD1. The CDR3 totals 14 residues. Trimming took 5 bases from V and 4 from J; bases not matched to a gene: 6. Germline V gene data show CDR1 as ENHRY and CDR2 as SYGVKD.